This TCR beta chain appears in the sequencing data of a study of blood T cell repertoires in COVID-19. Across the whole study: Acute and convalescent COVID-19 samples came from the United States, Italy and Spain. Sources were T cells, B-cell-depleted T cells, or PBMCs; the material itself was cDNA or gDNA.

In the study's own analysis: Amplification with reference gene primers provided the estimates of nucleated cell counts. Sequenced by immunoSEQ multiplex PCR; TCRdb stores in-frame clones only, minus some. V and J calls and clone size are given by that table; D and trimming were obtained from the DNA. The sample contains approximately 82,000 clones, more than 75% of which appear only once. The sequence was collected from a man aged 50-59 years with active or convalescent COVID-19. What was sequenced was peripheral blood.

CDR3 protein: CASSSTSGGARDTQYF. The CDR3 DNA reads TGTGCCAGCAGTTCGACTAGCGGGGGGGCTAGAGATACGCAGTATTTT. This chain links TRBV2 with TRBJ2-3; the match to TRBD2 covers 14 bases. The CDR3 is 16 amino acids. Per the germline V gene, CDR1 is SNHLY and CDR2 is FYNNEI. The J segment lost 5 bases and the V segment lost 5 bases, leaving 6 bases of the junction unmatched. The whole variable domain, remainder taken from reference TRBV2 and TRBJ2-3, is EPEVTQTPSHQVTQMGQEVILRCVPISNHLYFYWYRQILGQKVEFLVSFYNNEISEKSEIFDDQFSVERPDGSNFTLKIRSTKLEDSAMYFCASSSTSGGARDTQYFGPGTRLTVL.